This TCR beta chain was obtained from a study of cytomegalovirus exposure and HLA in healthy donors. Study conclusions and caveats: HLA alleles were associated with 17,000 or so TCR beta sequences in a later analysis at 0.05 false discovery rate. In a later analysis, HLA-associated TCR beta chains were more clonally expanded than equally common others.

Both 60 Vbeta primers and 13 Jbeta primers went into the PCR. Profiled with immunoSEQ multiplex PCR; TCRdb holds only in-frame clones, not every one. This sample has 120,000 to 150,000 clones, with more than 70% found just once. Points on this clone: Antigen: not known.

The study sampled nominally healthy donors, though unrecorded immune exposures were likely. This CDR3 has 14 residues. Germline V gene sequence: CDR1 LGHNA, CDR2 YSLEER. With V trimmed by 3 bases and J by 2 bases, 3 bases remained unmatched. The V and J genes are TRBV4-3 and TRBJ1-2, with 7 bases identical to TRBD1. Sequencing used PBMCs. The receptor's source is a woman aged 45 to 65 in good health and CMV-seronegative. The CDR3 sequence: CASSQGQLNYGYTF. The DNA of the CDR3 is TGCGCCAGCAGCCAGGGACAGCTCAACTATGGCTACACCTTC.